This TCR beta chain was recovered during a study of blood T cell repertoires in COVID-19. Study information: Acute and convalescent COVID-19 specimens originated in the United States, Italy and Spain.

The sample holds a few counts of this clone. Residents of about two dozen US areas, aged about 18 to 95 years, made up the participants. Assignment of participants to cohorts was predicated upon participant-reported clinical history. All recovered Cohort 3 donors got two negative PCRs, got clearance, or saw symptom resolution. Data came from immunoSEQ multiplex PCR; TCRdb stores just in-frame clones and leaves some out. The repertoire holds roughly 300,000 clones, with 70% to 90% as singletons. The V gene's germline CDR1 is LGHNA and CDR2 YNFKEQ. Between the trimmed V and J ends, which lost 5 bases and 4 bases, there was a span of 14 bases. The CDR3 is made up of 14 amino acids.

This receptor was obtained from a woman in her thirties who had recovered from COVID-19. Sequenced: PBMCs or T cells enriched from blood (not recorded which). The rearrangement joins TRBV4-2 to TRBJ1-2; D may be TRBD1 (6 bases). CDR3 DNA: TGTGCCAGCAGCGGCTTATGGACAGTCTATGGCTACACCTTC. Protein sequence: CASSGLWTVYGYTF.